The 14 T cell receptor beta chains below all came from one sample that was sequenced in a study of blood T cell repertoires in COVID-19. The method was immunoSEQ multiplex PCR; TCRdb's version includes in-frame clones alone and lacks a portion of them. Seen here are 250,000 to 300,000 clones, roughly nine tenths observed once, and the top ten hold about 1.7%. Sequenced input: PBMCs or T cells enriched from blood (not recorded which). Receptors originate from a woman in her forties who had recovered from COVID-19.

This clone is a singleton in its sample. CDR3 in DNA: TGTGCCTGGAATCTTAAACTTAGGGGCATCGCCGGCACAGATACGCAGTATTTT. Protein product: CAWNLKLRGIAGTDTQYF. The genes are TRBV30 and TRBJ2-3, with a weak D call TRBD1 (5 bases). Trimming took 4 bases from V and 1 from J, leaving 24 bases between them. The CDR3 extends over 18 amino acids. The V gene's germline CDR1 is GTSNPN and CDR2 SVGIG (reference sequence).

In this sample, this clone turned up a few times. V gene TRBV6-5 combines with J gene TRBJ1-5, with D possibly being TRBD1 (5 bases). Trimming removed 6 bases from V and 4 bases from J, with 16 bases in between. Germline V lookup: CDR1 MNHEY, CDR2 SVGAGI. The CDR3 consists of 15 residues. CDR3 DNA: TGTGCCAGCAGCCCGGATTGGGGCAAAAATCAGCCCCAGCATTTT. Translated: CASSPDWGKNQPQHF.

V and J are TRBV13 and TRBJ1-4, with 10 bases aligning to TRBD1. This CDR3 has 13 amino acids. Trimming removed 7 bases from V and 8 bases from J; junction bases left unmatched: 4. The germline V gene encodes CDR1 PRHDT and CDR2 FYEKMQ (reference sequence). Here the CDR3 DNA reads TGTGCCAGCACGGGACAGGGGTGGGAAAAACTGTTTTTT. This sequence encodes CASTGQGWEKLFF. Based on the CDR3 plus reference TRBV13 and TRBJ1-4, the full variable domain is AAGVIQSPRHLIKEKRETATLKCYPIPRHDTVYWYQQGPGQDPQFLISFYEKMQSDKGSIPDRFSAQQFSDYHSELNMSSLELGDSALYFCASTGQGWEKLFFGSGTQLSVL.

V gene TRBV5-1 combines with J gene TRBJ2-1, with 9 positions matching TRBD2. This CDR3 region has 16 residues. Germline V gene sequence: CDR1 SGHRS, CDR2 YFSETQ. The V segment lost 0 bases and the J segment 5 bases; nucleotides outside the gene matches: 6. Here the CDR3 reads CASSLAAGGPDNEQFF. The CDR3 DNA sequence: TGCGCCAGCAGCTTGGCGGCGGGAGGGCCTGACAATGAGCAGTTCTTC.

This chain connects TRBV4-1 to TRBJ1-5; TRBD1 matches at 9 bases. The germline gives CDR1 MGHRA, CDR2 YSYEKL. With V trimmed by 0 bases and J by 6 bases, 6 bases remained unmatched. The CDR3 extends over 16 amino acids. CDR3 amino acids: CASSQDETGGGQPQHF. The CDR3 nucleotides read TGCGCCAGCAGCCAAGATGAGACAGGGGGGGGTCAGCCCCAGCATTTT.

The CDR3 bases are TGTGCCAGTCACCGGGACAGGCAATTCTATGGCTACACCTTC. It is translated as CASHRDRQFYGYTF. V usage is TRBV2 and J usage is TRBJ1-2; 8 nucleotides align to TRBD1. Trimming took 9 bases from V and 4 from J; bases not matched to a gene: 10. The CDR3 has 14 residues. Germline loops: CDR1 SNHLY, CDR2 FYNNEI. The full variable domain, its missing parts supplied by reference TRBV2 and TRBJ1-2, is EPEVTQTPSHQVTQMGQEVILRCVPISNHLYFYWYRQILGQKVEFLVSFYNNEISEKSEIFDDQFSVERPDGSNFTLKIRSTKLEDSAMYFCASHRDRQFYGYTFGSGTRLTVV.

The chain couples TRBV7-3 to TRBJ1-6, with D perhaps TRBD1 (5 bases). This CDR3 spans 16 amino acids. With 5 bases removed from V and 10 bases from J, the gap between germline ends came to 21 bases. Germline values: CDR1 SGHTA, CDR2 FQGTGA. This chain's CDR3 is CASSRGSGQGGSPLHF. The CDR3 DNA follows: TGTGCCAGCAGCCGGGGATCGGGGCAGGGAGGATCACCCCTCCACTTT.

The chain has TRBV5-1 and TRBJ1-1; no clear D gene. There are 14 residues in the CDR3. Germline V CDR1 and CDR2: SGHRS, YFSETQ. Trimming removed 0 bases at V and 4 bases at J, with 10 bases between. The CDR3, as DNA: TGCGCCAGCAGCTTGGCCCTTTCTCTCACTGAAGCTTTCTTT. Residues: CASSLALSLTEAFF.

This clone has just one count. The chain uses TRBV19 and TRBJ1-5, with a possible D match to TRBD1 (6 bases). The CDR3 runs 12 residues. The germline V gene encodes CDR1 LNHDA and CDR2 SQIVND (reference sequence). The V gene lost 3 bases and the J gene lost 7 bases, with 7 bases spanning the gap. The CDR3 DNA follows: TGTGCCAGTAGTATCACAGGGCAGCCCCAGCATTTT. Residues: CASSITGQPQHF.

This clone has a single count. The chain couples TRBV7-2 to TRBJ2-5; TRBD1 matches at 7 bases. The CDR3 has 14 residues. V dropped 5 bases and J dropped 1; count of bases not matched to a gene: 4. The germline V gene encodes CDR1 SGHTA and CDR2 FQGNSA. CDR3 loop: CASSGRTGQETQYF. The CDR3 DNA reads TGTGCCAGCAGCGGGCGGACAGGCCAAGAGACCCAGTACTTC.

This clone was detected a few times. The CDR3 DNA reads TGTGCCAGCTCAATCTCGACAGGGTGGGTCACCGGGGAGCTGTTTTTT. Protein sequence: CASSISTGWVTGELFF. The V call is TRBV18, the J call TRBJ2-2; 7 bases fit TRBD1. Germline V gene lookup returns CDR1 KGHSH and CDR2 LQKENI. This CDR3 has 16 amino acids. Trimming cost V 5 bases and J 4 bases; bases outside gene matches: 10.

The chain employs TRBV5-1 and TRBJ2-5, with D perhaps TRBD2 (6 bases). The germline V gene has CDR1 SGHRS and CDR2 YFSETQ. The CDR3 is 14 residues long. V was shortened by 1 base and J by 2 bases, with 9 bases between the two germline ends. CDR3 DNA: TGCGCCAGCAGCTTGTGGGGGGTTCAAGAGACCCAGTACTTC. This translates into CASSLWGVQETQYF.

The chain employs TRBV19 and TRBJ1-2, with TRBD1 matching over 7 bases. V was pared by 0 bases and J by 6 bases, with 7 bases of the junction left unmatched. There are 15 residues in the CDR3. Germline CDR1 is LNHDA and CDR2 is SQIVND (reference sequence). This CDR3 reads CASSIDLRGLNGYTF. The CDR3 nucleotides are TGTGCCAGTAGTATAGACCTGAGGGGGCTTAATGGCTACACCTTC.

This chain uses TRBV2 with TRBJ2-7; D is undetermined. The V gene lost 9 bases and the J gene lost 0 bases, with 15 bases spanning the gap. This CDR3 spans 14 amino acids. Germline CDR1 SNHLY, CDR2 FYNNEI. CDR3 nucleotide sequence: TGTGCCAGTAAAGAACGAGAAGTCTCCTACGAGCAGTACTTC. Translated, it gives CASKEREVSYEQYF. Supplemented by reference TRBV2 and TRBJ2-7, the full variable domain reads EPEVTQTPSHQVTQMGQEVILRCVPISNHLYFYWYRQILGQKVEFLVSFYNNEISEKSEIFDDQFSVERPDGSNFTLKIRSTKLEDSAMYFCASKEREVSYEQYFGPGTRLTVT.